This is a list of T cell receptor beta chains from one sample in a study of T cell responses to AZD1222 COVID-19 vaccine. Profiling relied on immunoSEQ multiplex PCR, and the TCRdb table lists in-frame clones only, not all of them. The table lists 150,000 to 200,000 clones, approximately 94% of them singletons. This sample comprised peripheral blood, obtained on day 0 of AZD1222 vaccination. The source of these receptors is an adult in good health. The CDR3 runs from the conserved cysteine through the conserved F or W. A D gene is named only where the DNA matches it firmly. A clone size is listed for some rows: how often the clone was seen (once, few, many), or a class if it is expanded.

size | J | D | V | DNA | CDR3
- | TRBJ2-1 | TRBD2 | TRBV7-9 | TGTGCCAGCAGCCTACTAGCGTGGGGGACCGGCGGAAAGGAGCAGTTCTTC | CASSLLAWGTGGKEQFF
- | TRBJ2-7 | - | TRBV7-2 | TGTGCCAGCAGCTTAGCTCCCAGACCCTACGAGCAGTACTTC | CASSLAPRPYEQYF
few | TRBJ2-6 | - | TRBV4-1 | TGCGCCAGCAGCCACAAACCAACAGGCTCTGGGGCCAACGTCCTGACTTTC | CASSHKPTGSGANVLTF
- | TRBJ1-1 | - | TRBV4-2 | TGTGCCAGCAGCCAAGATGCGGGGAACACTGAAGCTTTCTTT | CASSQDAGNTEAFF
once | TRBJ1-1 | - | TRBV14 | TGTGCCAGCAGCCCTCTTGGGGGGGATGGCACTGAAGCTTTCTTT | CASSPLGGDGTEAFF
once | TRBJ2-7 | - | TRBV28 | TGTGCCAGCAGTTCCATTAAGGATTACGAGCAGTACTTC | CASSSIKDYEQYF
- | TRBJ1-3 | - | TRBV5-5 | TGTGCCAGCATGCTCAGGGAGGGTGGAAACACCATATATTTT | CASMLREGGNTIYF
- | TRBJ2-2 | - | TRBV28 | TGTGCCAGCAGTTTGATGAGGGTTTACACCGGGGAGCTGTTTTTT | CASSLMRVYTGELFF
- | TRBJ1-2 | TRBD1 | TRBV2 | TGTGCCAGCAGCTCCGCTTCTGGGACAGGGATTTATGGCTACACCTTC | CASSSASGTGIYGYTF
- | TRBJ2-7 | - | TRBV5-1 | TGCGCCAGCAGCCCAGAACCGACAGTCTACGAGCAGTACTTC | CASSPEPTVYEQYF
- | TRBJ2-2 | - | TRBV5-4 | TGTGCCAGCAGCTTGGCCCACAGAACTTCGATCCCCGGGGAGCTGTTTTTT | CASSLAHRTSIPGELFF
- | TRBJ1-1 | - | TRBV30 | TGTGCCTGGAGTGTATACACTGAAGCTTTCTTT | CAWSVYTEAFF
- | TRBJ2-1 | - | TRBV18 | TGTGCCAGCTCACCCCCACCCCGGCACGATGAGCAGTTCTTC | CASSPPPRHDEQFF
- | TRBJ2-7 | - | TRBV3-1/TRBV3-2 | TGTGCCAGCAGCCAGCGGGGAACCTACGAGCAGTACTTC | CASSQRGTYEQYF
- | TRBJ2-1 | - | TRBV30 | TGTACGCGTTCGGGCGGAGGCTACAATGAGCAGTTCTTC | CTRSGGGYNEQFF
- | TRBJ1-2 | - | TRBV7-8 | TGTGCCAGCAGCTTAGATACAGGGTGGAACTATGGCTACACCTTC | CASSLDTGWNYGYTF
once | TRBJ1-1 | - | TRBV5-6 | TGTGCCAGCAGCCTTGTGACGAGTACTCCTGAAGCTTTCTTT | CASSLVTSTPEAFF
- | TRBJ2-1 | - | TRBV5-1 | TGCGCCAGCAGCAGGGGCGGGGTTTCGCTGGGTTCCTACAATGAGCAGTTCTTC | CASSRGGVSLGSYNEQFF
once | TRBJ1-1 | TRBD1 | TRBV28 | TGTGCCAGCACCACCCTAGCAGGGGGAGGAACTGAAGCTTTCTTT | CASTTLAGGGTEAFF
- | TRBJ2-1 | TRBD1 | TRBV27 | TGTGCCAGCAGCCGGGACAGGAATGGACCCCCGGTATCGCAGTTCTTC | CASSRDRNGPPVSQFF
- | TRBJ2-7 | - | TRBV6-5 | TGTGCCAGCAGGGTGACCTTTTACGAGCAGTACTTC | CASRVTFYEQYF
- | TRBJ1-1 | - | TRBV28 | TGTGCCAGCAGTTTCTTGGGGGGGGCGAAGATTGAAGCTTTCTTT | CASSFLGGAKIEAFF
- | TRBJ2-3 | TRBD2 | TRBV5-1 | TGCGCCAGCAGTACCCTAGCGGGAGTAACAGATACGCAGTATTTT | CASSTLAGVTDTQYF
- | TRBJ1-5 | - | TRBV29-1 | TGCAGCGTAGTGGAGGGCAATCAGCCCCAGCATTTT | CSVVEGNQPQHF
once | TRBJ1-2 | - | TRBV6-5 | TGTGCCAGCACCTTTGCAGGGTCCCGATATGGTGGCTACACCTTC | CASTFAGSRYGGYTF
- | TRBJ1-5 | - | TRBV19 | TGTGCCAGTAGTAAGGGCCCTAGCAATCAGCCCCAGCATTTT | CASSKGPSNQPQHF
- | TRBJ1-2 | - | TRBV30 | TGTGCCTGGAGTGTATTGGTAGATGGCTACACCTTC | CAWSVLVDGYTF
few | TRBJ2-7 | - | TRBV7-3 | TGTGCCAGCAGCTTCCGGGACCGAGGCGACGAGCAGTACTTC | CASSFRDRGDEQYF
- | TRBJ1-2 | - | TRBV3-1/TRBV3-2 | TGTGCCAGCAGCCAAGGGACTAGACGGACTAACTATGGCTACACCTTC | CASSQGTRRTNYGYTF
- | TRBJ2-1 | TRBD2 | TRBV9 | TGTGCCAGCAGCGTAGAAGGACTAGCGGGAGGGTACAATGAGCAGTTCTTC | CASSVEGLAGGYNEQFF
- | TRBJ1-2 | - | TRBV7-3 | TGTGCCAGCAGCCCCACCCCTGACAGGTTTTATGGCTACACCTTC | CASSPTPDRFYGYTF
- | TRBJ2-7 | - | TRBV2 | TGTGCCAGCGGGAGGGGACAGAGAGCCTACGAGCAGTACTTC | CASGRGQRAYEQYF
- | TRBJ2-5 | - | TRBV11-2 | TGTGCCAGCAGCGGGCGGGAAGAGACCCAGTACTTC | CASSGREETQYF
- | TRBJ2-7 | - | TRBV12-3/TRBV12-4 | TGTGCCAGCAGTTTAAGGCCAGGCTACGAGCAGTACTTC | CASSLRPGYEQYF
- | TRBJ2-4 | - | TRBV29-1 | TGCAGCGTTGGCAGCCAGATGCTAAACATTCAGTACTTC | CSVGSQMLNIQYF
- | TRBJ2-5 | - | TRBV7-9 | TGTGCCAGCAGCCCCCGTATACGTGAAGGAGAGACCCAGTACTTC | CASSPRIREGETQYF
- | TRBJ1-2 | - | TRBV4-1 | TGCGCCAGCAGCCAAGATCACGGGATGGGTAGGGATGGCTACACCTTC | CASSQDHGMGRDGYTF
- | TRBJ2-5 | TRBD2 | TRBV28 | TGTGCCAGCAGTTTAAGTTATAAGCGCCTAGCGGGAGGCCTTGGTGGGGCCCAGTACTTC | CASSLSYKRLAGGLGGAQYF
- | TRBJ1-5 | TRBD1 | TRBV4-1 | TGCGCCAGCAGCTTTTCAGGGGGAGAACAGCCCCAGCATTTT | CASSFSGGEQPQHF
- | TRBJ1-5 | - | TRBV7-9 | TGTGCCAGCAGCTTAAGCGTGGGGGGCAATCAGCCCCAGCATTTT | CASSLSVGGNQPQHF
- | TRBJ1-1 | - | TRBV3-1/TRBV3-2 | TGTGCCAGCAGCCCAAGGGGAGGGCTGGGGACTGAAGCTTTCTTT | CASSPRGGLGTEAFF
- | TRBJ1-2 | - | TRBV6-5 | TGTGCCAGCAGTTACAGCCGGGGGACGGGGTTCTATGGCTACACCTTC | CASSYSRGTGFYGYTF
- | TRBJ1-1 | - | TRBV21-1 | TGTGCCAGCTGCCGGGGAGTGAACACTGAAGCTTTCTTT | CASCRGVNTEAFF
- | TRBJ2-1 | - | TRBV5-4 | TGTGCCAGCAGCCAAGAAAGCGGGTCAAGGGTAGAGCAGTTCTTC | CASSQESGSRVEQFF
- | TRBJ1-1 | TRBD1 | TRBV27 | TGTGCCAGCAGTTTGGACAGGTTAATGAACACTGAAGCTTTCTTT | CASSLDRLMNTEAFF
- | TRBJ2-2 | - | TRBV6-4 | TGTGCCAGCAGTGACTCTAATGAGGACACCGGGGAGCTGTTTTTT | CASSDSNEDTGELFF
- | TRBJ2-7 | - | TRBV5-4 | TGTGCCAGCGAGAGCTCCTACGAGCAGTACTTC | CASESSYEQYF
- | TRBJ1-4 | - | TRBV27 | TGTGCCAGCAGTTGGGGGGATGGGGAAAAACTGTTTTTT | CASSWGDGEKLFF
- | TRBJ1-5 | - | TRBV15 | TGTGCCACCAGCAGAGCCCCAGGTTTACAGCCCCAGCATTTT | CATSRAPGLQPQHF
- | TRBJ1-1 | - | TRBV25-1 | TGTGCCAGCAGTGACTTGACAGTTTCCGACTCCTCTGGCACTGAAGCTTTCTTT | CASSDLTVSDSSGTEAFF
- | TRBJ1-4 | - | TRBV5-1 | TGCGCCAGCAGCTCCCGGGACCCTATTGAAAAACTGTTTTTT | CASSSRDPIEKLFF
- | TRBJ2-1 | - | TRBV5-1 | TGCGCCAGCAGGTATGGGGGAAACAATGAGCAGTTCTTC | CASRYGGNNEQFF
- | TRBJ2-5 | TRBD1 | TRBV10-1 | TGCGCCAGCAGCCGGACAGGGCAAGAGACCCAGTACTTC | CASSRTGQETQYF
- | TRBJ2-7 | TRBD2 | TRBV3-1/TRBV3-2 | TGTGCCAGCAGCCCCGGACTAGCGGACTCCTCCTACGAGCAGTACTTC | CASSPGLADSSYEQYF